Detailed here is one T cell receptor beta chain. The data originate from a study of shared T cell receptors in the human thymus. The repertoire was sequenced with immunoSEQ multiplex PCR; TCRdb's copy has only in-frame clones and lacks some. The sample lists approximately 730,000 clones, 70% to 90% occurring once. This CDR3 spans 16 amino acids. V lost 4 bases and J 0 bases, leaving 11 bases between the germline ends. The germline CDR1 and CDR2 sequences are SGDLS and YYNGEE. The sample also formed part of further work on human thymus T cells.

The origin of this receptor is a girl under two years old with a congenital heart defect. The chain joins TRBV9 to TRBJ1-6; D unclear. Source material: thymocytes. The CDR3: CASSPHASSYNSPLHF. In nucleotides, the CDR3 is TGTGCCAGCAGCCCACACGCCAGCTCCTATAATTCACCCCTCCACTTT. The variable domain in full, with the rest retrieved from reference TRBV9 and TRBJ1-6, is DSGVTQTPKHLITATGQRVTLRCSPRSGDLSVYWYQQSLDQGLQFLIQYYNGEERAKGNILERFSAQQFPDLHSELNLSSLELGDSALYFCASSPHASSYNSPLHFGNGTRLTVT.